The 8 T cell receptor beta chains listed next were all sequenced from one sample in a study of technical replicates of blood from a few donors. Only in-frame clones appear in the TCRdb table, and some are missing; sequencing was by immunoSEQ multiplex PCR. The data show around 63,000 clones, with about 98% seen just once and roughly 0.16% held by the top ten. Sample: T cells isolated from PBMCs. These receptors came from a human donor in good health.

The J gene is TRBJ2-4, the V gene TRBV27; TRBD2 matches 12 bases. This CDR3 region has 17 residues. With 5 bases clipped from V and 0 bases from J, the junction kept 5 bases outside the gene matches. Germline CDR1 is MNHEY and CDR2 is SMNVEV (reference sequence). CDR3 sequence (DNA): TGTGCCAGCAGTCCTTGGACTAGCGGGATAGCCAAAAACATTCAGTACTTC. It translates to CASSPWTSGIAKNIQYF.

The chain has TRBV6-1 and TRBJ2-5; perhaps TRBD1 as D (6 bases). V lost 5 bases to trimming and J lost 4 bases, with 17 bases between them. CDR3 size: 15 residues. From germline, CDR1 is MNHNS and CDR2 SASEGT. The CDR3, as DNA: TGTGCCAGCAGTCAGCGGCAGGGGTCGTTAGAGACCCAGTACTTC. This codes for CASSQRQGSLETQYF.

The chain uses TRBV9 and TRBJ1-1; the D is unclear. Germline CDR1 reads SGDLS; CDR2 reads YYNGEE. V was pared by 0 bases and J by 2 bases, with 11 bases between. The CDR3 consists of 15 residues. For the CDR3, the DNA is TGTGCCAGCAGCGTAGTGGAGGGCAGTAACACTGAAGCTTTCTTT. It encodes CASSVVEGSNTEAFF.

The chain joins TRBV7-9 to TRBJ1-2; D might be TRBD1 (6 bases). Germline lookup yields CDR1 SEHNR and CDR2 FQNEAQ (reference sequence). Trimming left V 5 bases short and J 6 bases short, with 13 bases between. The CDR3 runs to 13 residues. The chain's CDR3 is CASSPGGAHGYTF. The CDR3 region has the DNA TGTGCCAGCAGCCCTGGGGGGGCCCATGGCTACACCTTC. Based on the CDR3 plus reference TRBV7-9 and TRBJ1-2, the full variable domain is DTGVSQNPRHKITKRGQNVTFRCDPISEHNRLYWYRQTLGQGPEFLTYFQNEAQLEKSRLLSDRFSAERPKGSFSTLEIQRTEQGDSAMYLCASSPGGAHGYTFGSGTRLTVV.

J is TRBJ2-5 and V is TRBV6-6, with unresolved D. Trimming removed 5 bases from V and 1 base from J, with 14 bases in between. The germline V gene encodes CDR1 MNHNY and CDR2 SVGAGI (reference sequence). The CDR3 spans 15 residues. CDR3: CASSRRSIFQETQYF. The CDR3 coding sequence is TGTGCCAGCAGTCGTAGAAGCATATTCCAAGAGACCCAGTACTTC.

The chain joins TRBV5-1 to TRBJ2-1, with 14 bases lining up with TRBD2. This CDR3 comprises 14 residues. The germline V gene has CDR1 SGHRS and CDR2 YFSETQ. V lost 4 bases to trimming and J lost 9 bases; unmatched junction nucleotides: 3. The CDR3 here is CASSRGTSGSEQFF. The CDR3 DNA follows: TGCGCCAGCAGCCGGGGGACTAGCGGGAGTGAGCAGTTCTTC. The entire variable domain, with the rest obtained from reference TRBV5-1 and TRBJ2-1, is as follows: KAGVTQTPRYLIKTRGQQVTLSCSPISGHRSVSWYQQTPGQGLQFLFEYFSETQRNKGNFPGRFSGRQFSNSRSEMNVSTLELGDSALYLCASSRGTSGSEQFFGPGTRLTVL.

The chain employs TRBV7-9 and TRBJ1-3; a weak D match, TRBD1 (6 bases). V was trimmed by 7 bases and J by 0 bases, leaving 10 bases between them. The CDR3 extends over 14 amino acids. Germline CDR1 SEHNR, CDR2 FQNEAQ (reference sequence). DNA of the CDR3: TGTGCCAGCACCGGACAGTTCTCTGGAAACACCATATATTTT. Protein product: CASTGQFSGNTIYF.

The V call is TRBV7-2, the J call TRBJ1-5; D is perhaps TRBD1 (5 bases). The ends were cut back, 4 bases at V and 2 bases at J, with 15 bases in the middle. The CDR3 is made up of 16 amino acids. CDR1 is SGHTA, CDR2 FQGNSA, per germline. The CDR3, as DNA: TGTGCCAGCAGCTCCAATGGGGGGTTTGGCAATCAGCCCCAGCATTTT. Translated: CASSSNGGFGNQPQHF.